These 19 T cell receptor beta chains share one sample of origin, sequenced in a study of OX40 agonist ivuxolimab in advanced cancers. Assay: immunoSEQ multiplex PCR; the TCRdb copy retains only in-frame clones and omits some. The profile shows tens of thousands of clones, 81% of them singletons. The sequenced sample was CD4+ or CD8+ T cells sorted from blood, obtained in a trial of the OX40 agonist ivuxolimab. The receptors derive from an adult with an advanced solid tumor such as melanoma, head and neck, liver or kidney cancer.

In regard to this clone: One end of the junction varies from germline; a read error may be responsible. This CDR3 is CASSQEGTSGRYTNEQYF. The CDR3 DNA is TGCGCCAGCAGCCAAGAAGGGACTAGCGGGAGATATACCAACGAGCAGTACTTC. This chain uses TRBV5-8 with TRBJ2-7; TRBD2 aligns across 14 bases. This CDR3 is 18 amino acids long. Germline V CDR1 and CDR2: SGHTS, YDEGEE.

This clone was seen more than once but under ten times. The chain couples TRBV7-7 to TRBJ2-2; TRBD1 matches at 7 bases. J lost 1 base, V lost 6 bases, and 2 bases had no gene match. The CDR3 contains 14 residues. Germline V lookup: CDR1 SSHAT, CDR2 FNYEAQ (reference sequence). The CDR3 DNA sequence: TGTGCCAGCAGAAGGACAGGGAACACCGGGGAGCTGTTTTTT. Protein sequence: CASRRTGNTGELFF.

There are a few counts of this clone. This rearrangement joins TRBV9 to TRBJ2-7; 7 bases fit TRBD2. Germline assignment: CDR1 SGDLS and CDR2 YYNGEE. The CDR3 runs to 15 residues. The V gene end was trimmed by 0 bases and the J gene end by 1 base; junction bases not matched to a gene: 4. The CDR3 spells CASSVGPAGSYEQYF. CDR3 sequence (DNA): TGTGCCAGCAGCGTAGGGCCAGCGGGATCCTACGAGCAGTACTTC. Combining the CDR3 with reference TRBV9 and TRBJ2-7 gives the whole variable domain DSGVTQTPKHLITATGQRVTLRCSPRSGDLSVYWYQQSLDQGLQFLIQYYNGEERAKGNILERFSAQQFPDLHSELNLSSLELGDSALYFCASSVGPAGSYEQYFGPGTRLTVT.

The chain links TRBV6-1 to TRBJ1-1, with TRBD1 matching 9 bases. Germline assignment: CDR1 MNHNS and CDR2 SASEGT. The CDR3 loop spans 15 amino acids. V gave up 6 bases and J gave up 3 bases; unmatched junction bases: 8. The CDR3 DNA reads as TGTGCCAGCAGGGTCACAGGGGGCGAGGACACTGAAGCTTTCTTT. Encoded protein: CASRVTGGEDTEAFF.

The chain combines TRBV27 with TRBJ2-1; D is unclear. Germline-derived CDR1 and CDR2 are MNHEY and SMNVEV (reference sequence). Trimming left V 8 bases short and J 3 bases short, with 26 bases between. The CDR3 covers 18 residues. In DNA, the CDR3 is TGTGCCAGCTCCCCTCTGGTAGGCCTGGAGAGGCTCTACAATGAGCAGTTCTTC. Protein product: CASSPLVGLERLYNEQFF.

On this clone: Different DNA sequences within this sample yield the same CDR3. The chain carries TRBV5-1 and TRBJ2-2; D not certain. The CDR3 consists of 13 residues. With 4 bases removed from V and 11 bases from J, the gap between germline ends came to 15 bases. The germline V gene encodes CDR1 SGHRS and CDR2 YFSETQ. The CDR3 DNA follows: TGCGCCAGCAGCCTAGGTTCTGGGCATGAGCTGTTTTTT. Amino acid sequence: CASSLGSGHELFF.

The rearrangement uses TRBV5-1 and TRBJ1-1; the D is unclear. The germline V gene encodes CDR1 SGHRS and CDR2 YFSETQ. Trimming took 5 bases from V and 4 from J, leaving 15 bases between them. The CDR3 runs 14 residues. The CDR3 loop is CASRDTSEVTEAFF. In nucleotides, the CDR3 is TGCGCCAGCAGAGACACCTCGGAAGTCACTGAAGCTTTCTTT.

The chain combines TRBV7-6 with TRBJ2-5; the match to TRBD2 covers 15 bases. After removal of 5 bases from V and 5 bases from J, the junction contained 6 bases not matched to a gene. This CDR3 contains 16 residues. CDR1 SGHVS and CDR2 FNYEAQ come from the germline V gene. The CDR3 is CASSRGTSGGRETQYF. The CDR3, as DNA: TGTGCCAGCAGCCGCGGGACTAGCGGGGGGAGGGAGACCCAGTACTTC.

The chain carries TRBV10-3 and TRBJ2-1; 7 bases align to TRBD1. CDR1 and CDR2 (germline): ENHRY, SYGVKD. Trimming removed 7 bases from V and 10 bases from J; junction bases left unmatched: 10. CDR3 size: 13 residues. As DNA, the CDR3 is TGTGCCATCACCGGGACAGTCCGGGGCGAGCAGTTCTTC. Its translation is CAITGTVRGEQFF.

As for this clone: A read error may account for a junction end that differs from germline. The sample carries other DNA sequences with the same CDR3. The chain recombines TRBV7-2 with TRBJ1-2, with no clear D. Looked up from germline, CDR1 is SGHTA and CDR2 is FQGNSA. The CDR3 runs 16 residues. The CDR3 reads CASSLSRQTSNYGYTF. DNA of the CDR3: TGTGCCAGCAGCTTATCAAGGCAAACAAGCAACTATGGCTACACCTTT. Combining the CDR3 with reference TRBV7-2 and TRBJ1-2 gives the whole variable domain GAGVSQSPSNKVTEKGKDVELRCDPISGHTALYWYRQSLGQGLEFLIYFQGNSAPDKSGLPSDRFSAERTGGSVSTLTIQRTQQEDSAVYLCASSLSRQTSNYGYTFGSGTRLTVV.

This clone was found once. The CDR3 here is CASRSGRFYGYTF. The CDR3 nucleotides are TGTGCCAGCAGATCCGGACGGTTCTATGGCTACACCTTC. The J gene is TRBJ1-2, the V gene TRBV2; D remains ambiguous. V was cut by 6 bases and J by 4 bases, with 12 bases left in between. CDR3 size: 13 residues. Germline V gene data show CDR1 as SNHLY and CDR2 as FYNNEI.

DNA of the CDR3: TGCGCCAGCAGCCAAGACAGGGGGAACACTGAAGCTTTCTTT. Translation gives CASSQDRGNTEAFF. J is TRBJ1-1 and V is TRBV4-1, with a possible D match to TRBD1 (6 bases). Germline V CDR1 and CDR2: MGHRA, YSYEKL. This CDR3 is 14 amino acids long. Deletions cut 0 bases from V and 1 base from J, with 6 bases between.

This chain joins TRBV2 and TRBJ1-5; tentative D call: TRBD1 (6 bases). V shed 7 bases and J shed 6 bases, with 16 bases lying between them. This CDR3 region has 14 residues. Germline values: CDR1 SNHLY, CDR2 FYNNEI. The CDR3 sequence is CASMLGGAGQPQHF. The DNA of the CDR3 is TGTGCCAGCATGTTGGGGGGCGCGGGTCAGCCCCAGCATTTT.

The rearrangement joins TRBV19 to TRBJ1-5; 7 bases match TRBD1. CDR1 is LNHDA, CDR2 SQIVND, per germline (reference sequence). The CDR3 sequence is 18 residues long. The V and J ends lost 1 base and 3 bases, in that order; junction bases with no gene match: 12. CDR3 sequence reads: CASSIVLFSGQNNQPQHF. The DNA for the CDR3 is TGTGCCAGTAGTATAGTCCTATTCTCGGGACAGAACAATCAGCCCCAGCATTTT.

This clone turned up a few times. The chain recombines TRBV7-9 with TRBJ1-5; no clear D gene. The V and J ends lost 5 bases and 3 bases respectively, with 11 bases between them. Germline V gene lookup returns CDR1 SEHNR and CDR2 FQNEAQ (reference sequence). The CDR3 is 14 residues long. As DNA, the CDR3 is TGTGCCAGCAGCCTCGGGAGTAACAATCAGCCCCAGCATTTT. Translation gives CASSLGSNNQPQHF.

On this clone: The same CDR3 also results from other DNA sequences found in this sample. V is TRBV9 and J is TRBJ2-7, with 11 bases lining up with TRBD2. Germline trimming cut 0 bases from V and 3 bases from J; bases unmatched to any gene: 2. The V gene's germline CDR1 is SGDLS and CDR2 YYNGEE. The CDR3 runs 15 residues. CDR3 amino acids: CASSVALAGVYEQYF. The CDR3 nucleotides read TGTGCCAGCAGCGTAGCACTAGCGGGAGTCTACGAGCAGTACTTC.

J is TRBJ1-4 and V is TRBV18; the D is unclear. Germline V lookup: CDR1 KGHSH, CDR2 LQKENI. The length of the CDR3 is 11 residues. The germline V and J ends were trimmed by 3 bases and 7 bases, with 3 bases remaining between them. In DNA, the CDR3 is TGTGCCAGCTCACCCGGTGAAAAACTGTTTTTT. Protein: CASSPGEKLFF.

The chain links TRBV29-1 to TRBJ2-5; D tentatively fits TRBD1 or TRBD2 (5 bases each). Germline-derived CDR1 and CDR2 are SQVTM and ANQGSEA. V lost 5 bases, J lost 5 bases, and 18 bases lay in between. The CDR3 has 14 amino acids. CDR3 in DNA: TGCAGCGTTCTGGACTCGGGAAAGGGGGAGACCCAGTACTTC. This sequence encodes CSVLDSGKGETQYF.

This clone appeared a few times. This chain joins TRBV9 and TRBJ1-5; D unresolved. This CDR3 is 15 amino acids long. Germline CDR1 reads SGDLS; CDR2 reads YYNGEE. V lost 0 bases and J 5 bases, leaving 12 bases between the germline ends. CDR3 nucleotide sequence: TGTGCCAGCAGCGTAGACGGTGTGATACATCAGCCCCAGCATTTT. This codes for CASSVDGVIHQPQHF. Filled out from reference TRBV9 and TRBJ1-5, the complete variable domain reads DSGVTQTPKHLITATGQRVTLRCSPRSGDLSVYWYQQSLDQGLQFLIQYYNGEERAKGNILERFSAQQFPDLHSELNLSSLELGDSALYFCASSVDGVIHQPQHFGDGTRLSIL.